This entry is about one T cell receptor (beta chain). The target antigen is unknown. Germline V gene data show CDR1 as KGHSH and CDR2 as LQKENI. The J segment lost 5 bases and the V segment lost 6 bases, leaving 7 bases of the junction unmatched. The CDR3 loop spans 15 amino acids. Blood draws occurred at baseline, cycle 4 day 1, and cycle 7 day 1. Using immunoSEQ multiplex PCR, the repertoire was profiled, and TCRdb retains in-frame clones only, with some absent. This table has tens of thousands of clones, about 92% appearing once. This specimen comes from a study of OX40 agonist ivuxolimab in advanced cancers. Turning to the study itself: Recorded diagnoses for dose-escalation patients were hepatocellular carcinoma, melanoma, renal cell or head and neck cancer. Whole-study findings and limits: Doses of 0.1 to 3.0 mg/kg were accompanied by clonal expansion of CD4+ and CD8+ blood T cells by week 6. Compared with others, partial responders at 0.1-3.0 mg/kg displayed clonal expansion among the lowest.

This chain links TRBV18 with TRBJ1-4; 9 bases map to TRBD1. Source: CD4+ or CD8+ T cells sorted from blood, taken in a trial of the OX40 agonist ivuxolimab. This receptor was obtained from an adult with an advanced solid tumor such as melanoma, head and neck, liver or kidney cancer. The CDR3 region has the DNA TGTGCCAGCTCCCCGAGGGACAGGGACAATGAAAAACTGTTTTTT. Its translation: CASSPRDRDNEKLFF.